This T cell receptor beta chain was retrieved from a study of blood T cell repertoires in COVID-19. Whole-study context: Spain, Italy and the United States supplied samples that represented acute and convalescent COVID-19. PBMCs, B-cell-depleted T cells, or T cells were the source of the cDNA or gDNA that made up the material.

Trimming at V came to 4 bases and at J to 8 bases, leaving 4 bases not matched to a gene. CDR1 and CDR2 (germline): SGHRS, YFSETQ. The CDR3 length is 13 residues. Per the original methods: It was from reference gene primer amplification that nucleated cell counts were estimated. Repertoires were generated with immunoSEQ multiplex PCR, while TCRdb's copy carries only in-frame clones and drops some. From that table come the V and J calls and clone size; the DNA was used to work out D and trimming. The sample contains around 99,000 clones, 60% to 85% of which appear only once. The TCR originated in a woman older than 75 with active or convalescent COVID-19. Sequences were obtained from peripheral blood. The chain recombines TRBV5-1 with TRBJ1-4, with 8 nucleotides matching TRBD1. CDR3 sequence (DNA): TGCGCCAGCAGCACAGGGGGGTCCGAAAAACTGTTTTTT. This sequence encodes CASSTGGSEKLFF.